This record covers a single T cell receptor beta chain. This specimen belongs to a study of technical replicates of blood from a handful of donors. Germline V gene lookup returns CDR1 PRHDT and CDR2 FYEKMQ (reference sequence). Trimming left V 5 bases short and J 6 bases short, with 16 bases between. The CDR3 covers 15 residues. Profiled with immunoSEQ multiplex PCR; TCRdb holds only in-frame clones, not every one. The sample records tens of thousands of clones, roughly 94% being singletons. Sequencing was carried out using T cells isolated from PBMCs. The gene calls are TRBV13 and TRBJ1-4; D is possibly TRBD1 (5 bases). This clonotype was obtained from a human donor in good health. CDR3: CASSLLAGEDEKLFF. CDR3 coding DNA: TGTGCCAGCAGCCTACTCGCGGGGGAGGATGAAAAACTGTTTTTT.